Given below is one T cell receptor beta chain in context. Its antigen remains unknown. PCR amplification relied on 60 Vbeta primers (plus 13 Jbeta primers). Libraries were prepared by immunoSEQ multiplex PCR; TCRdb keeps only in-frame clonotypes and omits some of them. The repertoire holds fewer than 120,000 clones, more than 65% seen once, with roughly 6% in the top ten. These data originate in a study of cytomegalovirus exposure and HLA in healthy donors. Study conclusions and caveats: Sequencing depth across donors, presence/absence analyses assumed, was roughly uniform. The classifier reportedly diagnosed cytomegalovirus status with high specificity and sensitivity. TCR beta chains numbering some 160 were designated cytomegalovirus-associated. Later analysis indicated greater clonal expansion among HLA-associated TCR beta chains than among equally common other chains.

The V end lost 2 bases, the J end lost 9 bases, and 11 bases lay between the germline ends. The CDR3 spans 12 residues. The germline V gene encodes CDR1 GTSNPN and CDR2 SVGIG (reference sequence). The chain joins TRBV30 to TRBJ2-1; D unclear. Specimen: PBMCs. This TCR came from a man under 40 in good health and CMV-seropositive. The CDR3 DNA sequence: TGTGCCTGGAGTATGATGACTCGTGAGCAGTTCTTC. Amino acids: CAWSMMTREQFF.